This entry describes one T cell receptor beta chain. This sample was taken from a study of OX40 agonist ivuxolimab in advanced cancers. The CDR3 is 15 amino acids. The V end was cut by 2 bases, the J end by 8 bases, with 16 bases between. Germline CDR1 reads SGHAT; CDR2 reads FQNNGV. Profiling relied on immunoSEQ multiplex PCR, and the TCRdb table lists in-frame clones only, not all of them. The sample includes nearly 80,000 clones, about 91% of them seen just once. This sequence originates from an adult with an advanced solid tumor such as melanoma, head and neck, liver or kidney cancer. This chain uses TRBV11-2 with TRBJ2-1; D possibly corresponds to TRBD2 (6 bases). The sample consisted of CD4+ or CD8+ T cells sorted from blood, taken in a trial of the OX40 agonist ivuxolimab. This CDR3 reads CASSLISGSGHEQFF. The CDR3 nucleotides read TGTGCCAGCAGCTTAATCTCCGGGAGTGGGCATGAGCAGTTCTTC.